This T cell receptor beta chain was observed in a study of vaccination effects on CD4 cells after COVID-19 (dated by TCRdb to 2022 to 2024). The study in broad terms: In the ViraFEST assay, PBMC were stimulated with viral peptide pools, and TCR sequencing was then used to find antigen-specific CD4+ T cell clonotypes based on their expansion. About 2.1 million PBMC per well were cultured in IMDM with 5% human AB serum, roughly 10 IU/ml IL-2 and gentamicin, plus 10 ug/ml peptides. In both COVID-19 convalescent patients and infection-naive vaccine recipients, the study compared SARS-CoV-2 spike-specific CD4+ TCR repertoires from before mRNA vaccination with those from after it. Post-vaccine samples across the study were collected a median of 72 days after the second dose, with a range of 14 to 241. The full study included some 10 COVID-19 convalescent patients and a few SARS-CoV-2-naive healthy vaccine recipients. In the study, cultures from other donors were sequenced using the Oncomine TCR Beta short-read assay on an Illumina iSeq 100. Points the paper makes about the study in general: Among healthy vaccine recipients, nearly all vaccine-induced clones were SARS-CoV-2 mono-reactive, and only 1 of 255 was cross-reactive with common cold coronaviruses. Clones induced by infection and clones induced by vaccination both contracted markedly at late timepoints after vaccination, which fits with T cell responses waning over time. Limitations of the study were the small number of convalescent patients and the absence of early post-infection timepoints.

The protocol used for the library was the immunoSEQ multiplex PCR assay. DNA from the cultured, isolated CD4+ T cells was subjected to TCR beta CDR3 sequencing. Processing in the source paper ran as follows. The analysis removed non-productive TCR sequences, trimmed reads to the CDR3 region, and retained only CDR3s that were 7 or more amino acids long. The MANAFEST web app was used to pick out antigen-specific clonotypes by comparing their expansion in peptide wells with that in reference cultures. For clones to be considered positive, expansion at FDR<0.05 versus reference and all other wells, an odds ratio above 5, and a frequency above 0.1% in two replicate wells were required. Cross-reactive clonotypes were defined as significantly expanded in SARS-CoV-2 spike wells and in at least one common cold coronavirus spike condition. CDR3 similarity was assessed by Levenshtein distance using the stringdist R package, and unrooted trees were constructed with ape in R 3.6.1. In TCRdb, the immuneACCESS table is reduced to in-frame sequences with V and J assigned. These tables do not hold every clone; where another copy was compared, an unresolved V gene accounts for under half, and the others remain unexplained. V, J and clone size are those of that table, while D and trimming were read from the DNA. The sample records 66,000 or so clones, around 79% of which are singletons. More than 2% of the sample belongs to the ten largest clones.

This clone was seen a handful of times. Its specific antigen is unknown. Base qualities are not provided; no much larger clone lies one nucleotide away. After 10 days of culture, CD4+ T cells were isolated with the EasySep CD4+ T cell isolation kit. Each participant received two doses of an mRNA SARS-CoV-2 vaccine, either BNT162b2 or mRNA-1273. Negative nucleocapsid antibody results before and after vaccination confirmed that the healthy vaccine recipients had no prior SARS-CoV-2 infection. Half of the culture medium was replaced with fresh IL-2-containing medium on days 3 and 7. Each peptide stimulation condition was cultured in triplicate wells unless otherwise noted. PBMC were separated from whole blood using Ficoll-Paque Plus gradient centrifugation and were then either cryopreserved at -140C or used fresh. Genomic DNA was extracted from cultured CD4+ T cells with the QIAamp micro DNA kit. The sample was CD4+ T cells from PBMCs cultured without peptide, taken after COVID-19 vaccination. The TCR was taken from a human donor who received a COVID-19 vaccine.

The DNA sequence is as follows: TGTGCCAGCAGCTTATGGGGGTCCTATGGCTACACCTTC. Its protein is CASSLWGSYGYTF. Recombination linked TRBV5-6 to TRBJ1-2; matching of 5 bases hints at TRBD1 as the D gene. CDR1 SGHDT and CDR2 YYEEEE were looked up in the germline V gene. Deletion took 2 bases off V and 4 bases off J, with a span of 9 bases between the germline ends. Taken from cysteine to phenylalanine, the CDR3 has 13 residues. Just CDR3 DNA is preserved here, 39 bases in frame from base 1.